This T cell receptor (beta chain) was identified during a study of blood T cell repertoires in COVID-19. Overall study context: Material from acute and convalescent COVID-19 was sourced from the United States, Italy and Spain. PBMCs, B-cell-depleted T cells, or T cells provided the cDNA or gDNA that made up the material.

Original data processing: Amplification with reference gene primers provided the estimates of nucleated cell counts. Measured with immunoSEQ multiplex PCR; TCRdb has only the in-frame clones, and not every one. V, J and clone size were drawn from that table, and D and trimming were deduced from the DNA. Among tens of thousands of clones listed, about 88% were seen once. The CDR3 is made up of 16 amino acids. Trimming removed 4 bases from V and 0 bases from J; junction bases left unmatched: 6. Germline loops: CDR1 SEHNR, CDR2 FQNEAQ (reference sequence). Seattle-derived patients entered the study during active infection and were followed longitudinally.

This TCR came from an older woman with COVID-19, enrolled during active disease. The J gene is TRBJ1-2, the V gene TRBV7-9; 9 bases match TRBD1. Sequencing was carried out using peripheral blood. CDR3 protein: CASSSDRGSANYGYTF. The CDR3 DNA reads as TGTGCCAGCAGCTCGGACAGGGGAAGCGCTAACTATGGCTACACCTTC.